This T cell receptor beta chain stems from a study of T-cell memory formation after mild COVID-19. Study conclusions and caveats: Within pre-infection memory, some responding clones were found, suggesting cross-reactive memory joined. Among CD4+ contracting clones, most were CM and EM, and CD8+ ones EMRA.

TCRdb recomputed calls from the 5' RACE reads with MiXCR, one row per CDR3 protein. The sample has 300,000 to 350,000 distinct CDR3 sequences, roughly an eighth seen once. The germline gives CDR1 LGHDT, CDR2 YNNKEL (reference sequence). The length of the CDR3 is 14 residues. Between the trimmed V and J ends, which lost 5 bases and 8 bases, there was a span of 18 bases. About this clonotype itself: What it binds is not known.

The sequence was collected from a man in his late teens or twenties who had mild COVID-19 (a few samples of this study predate the infection). Cell type and time point are not known. Sequencing was performed on PBMCs or a T cell subset sorted from them (not recorded which). The rearrangement joins TRBV3-1 to TRBJ1-1; TRBD1 might be the D (5 bases). CDR3 sequence (DNA): TGTGCCAGCAGCGGCCAGGGAACGGGCGGGGAAGCTTTCTTT. Translating gives CASSGQGTGGEAFF.